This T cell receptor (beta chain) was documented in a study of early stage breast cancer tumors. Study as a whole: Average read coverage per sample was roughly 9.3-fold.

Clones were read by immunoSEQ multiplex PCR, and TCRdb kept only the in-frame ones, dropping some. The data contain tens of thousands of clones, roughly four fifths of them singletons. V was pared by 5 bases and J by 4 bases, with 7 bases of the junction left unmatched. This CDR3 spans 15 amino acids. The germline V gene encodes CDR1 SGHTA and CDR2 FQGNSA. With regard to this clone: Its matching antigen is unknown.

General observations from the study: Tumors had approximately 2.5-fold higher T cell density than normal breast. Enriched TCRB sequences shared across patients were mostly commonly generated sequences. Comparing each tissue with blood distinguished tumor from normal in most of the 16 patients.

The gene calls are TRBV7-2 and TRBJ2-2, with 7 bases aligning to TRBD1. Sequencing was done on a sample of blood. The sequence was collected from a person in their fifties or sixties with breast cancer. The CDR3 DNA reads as TGTGCCAGCAGCCCAGGGGGTTTGAGCACCGGGGAGCTGTTTTTT. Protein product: CASSPGGLSTGELFF.